This T cell receptor beta chain was sequenced for a study of shared clonotypes between healthy human individuals. Study-wide context: Per-donor plates numbered three CD4 naive, three CD4 memory, two CD8 naive and one CD8 memory.

This clone was seen once. Profiling relied on immunoSEQ multiplex PCR, and the TCRdb table lists in-frame clones only, not all of them. The table shows millions of clones, with 80% to 95% occurring only once. The germline gives CDR1 MDHEN, CDR2 SYDVKM. The CDR3 sequence is 15 residues long. V was shortened by 7 bases and J by 3 bases, with 16 bases between the two germline ends. The source of this sequence is a man in his late teens or twenties in good health. Some clones in this sample may be carry-over from other donors' samples. Sample: naive CD4+ T cells from PBMCs. Indicated subset: CD45RA+ positively selected. This chain uses TRBV28 with TRBJ2-4, with a tentative D call TRBD2 (6 bases). The CDR3 DNA sequence: TGTGCCAGCACCCCCGCGGGGCAGGTCAAAAACATTCAGTACTTC. It codes for CASTPAGQVKNIQYF.